These 9 T cell receptor beta chains were sequenced from one sample in a study of identical twins. TCRdb itself ran the 5' RACE reads through MiXCR, one entry per CDR3 protein. The sample contains more than 1.5 million distinct CDR3 sequences, 25% to 35% of which appear only once. The sample taken for sequencing was cord blood. These receptors were taken from a newborn girl in good health.

V usage is TRBV29-1 and J usage is TRBJ2-1; possibly TRBD1 for D (5 bases). The V end lost 7 bases, the J end lost 10 bases, and 17 bases lay between the germline ends. CDR3 size: 12 residues. The germline V gene encodes CDR1 SQVTM and CDR2 ANQGSEA. CDR3 amino acids: CSAYSPGYEQFF. In DNA form, the CDR3 reads TGCAGCGCCTATAGCCCAGGGTACGAGCAGTTCTTC.

V gene TRBV4-2 combines with J gene TRBJ2-3; 11 bases agree with TRBD2. The V segment lost 2 bases and the J segment 0 bases; nucleotides outside the gene matches: 7. CDR1 and CDR2 from the germline V gene are LGHNA and YNFKEQ. CDR3 length: 18 amino acids. The chain's CDR3 is CASSQRIRTSGSTDTQYF. The CDR3, as DNA: TGTGCCAGCAGCCAAAGGATTCGGACTAGCGGGAGCACAGATACGCAGTATTTT.

This clonotype has a single count. The chain has TRBV12-3 or TRBV12-4 and TRBJ1-5; perhaps TRBD1 as D (5 bases). Trimming took 5 bases from V and 0 from J, leaving 11 bases between them. This CDR3 spans 15 amino acids. CDR3 sequence: CASSGDGDSNQPQHF. The CDR3, as DNA: TGTGCCAGCAGTGGGGACGGAGATAGCAATCAGCCCCAGCATTTT.

This sequence joins TRBV5-1 and TRBJ2-3, with D tentatively TRBD2 (5 bases). The CDR3 totals 16 residues. Germline V gene sequence: CDR1 SGHRS, CDR2 YFSETQ. V shed 4 bases and J shed 1 base, with 16 bases lying between them. CDR3 loop: CASSEILVSGTDTQYF. For the CDR3, the DNA is TGCGCCAGCAGCGAAATACTAGTTTCAGGCACAGATACGCAGTATTTT.

Details on this clonotype: A read error may produce the germline difference seen at one junction end. The chain carries TRBV6-1 and TRBJ1-5, with D hard to call. CDR1 is MNHNS and CDR2 is SASEGT in the germline V gene. The CDR3 has 13 residues. The CDR3 protein is CAGSEVNGQPQHF. In nucleotides, the CDR3 is TGTGCCGGCAGTGAAGTCAATGGTCAGCCCCAGCATTTT.

This clonotype was found many times. The rearrangement links TRBV28 to TRBJ2-7; no reliable D call. CDR1 is MDHEN and CDR2 is SYDVKM in the germline V gene. CDR3 length: 14 residues. The V end was cut by 2 bases, the J end by 1 base, with 9 bases between. The DNA of the CDR3 is TGTGCCAGCAGTTTAGCGCAGGCATCCTACGAGCAGTACTTC. Encoded protein: CASSLAQASYEQYF.

This chain links TRBV28 with TRBJ1-4; the D is unclear. This CDR3 is 16 amino acids long. V was cut by 3 bases and J by 2 bases, with 13 bases left in between. Germline-derived CDR1 and CDR2 are MDHEN and SYDVKM. This CDR3 is CASSFGDIGTNEKLFF. The CDR3 coding sequence is TGTGCCAGCAGTTTCGGGGATATAGGGACTAATGAAAAACTGTTTTTT. Combining the CDR3 with reference TRBV28 and TRBJ1-4 gives the whole variable domain DVKVTQSSRYLVKRTGEKVFLECVQDMDHENMFWYRQDPGLGLRLIYFSYDVKMKEKGDIPEGYSVSREKKERFSLILESASTNQTSMYLCASSFGDIGTNEKLFFGSGTQLSVL.

The V call is TRBV2, the J call TRBJ2-1; tentative D call: TRBD2 (6 bases). Germline CDR1 is SNHLY and CDR2 is FYNNEI. This CDR3 contains 14 residues. V lost 3 bases to trimming and J lost 5 bases, with 11 bases between them. The CDR3 DNA sequence: TGTGCCAGCAGTGATATCTGGGGGGACAATGAGCAGTTCTTC. Encoded protein: CASSDIWGDNEQFF.

This chain uses TRBV20-1 with TRBJ2-7, with D unclear. The CDR3 contains 14 residues. V shed 1 base and J shed 3 bases, with 13 bases lying between them. Germline assignment: CDR1 DFQATT and CDR2 SNEGSKA (reference sequence). The CDR3 sequence: CSARGGLSYYEQYF. CDR3 coding DNA: TGCAGTGCTAGAGGTGGGCTCAGCTACTACGAGCAGTACTTC.